The TCR beta chain under discussion was sequenced for a study of early stage breast cancer tumors. Study results and caveats: Enriched TCRB sequences shared across patients were mostly commonly generated sequences.

The V end lost 0 bases, the J end lost 3 bases, and 10 bases lay between the germline ends. CDR1 and CDR2 from the germline V gene are SGDLS and YYNGEE. The CDR3 has 15 residues. With respect to this clone: Its specificity is unknown.

Each sample had two DNA replicates, 0.5 ug blood or about 1.5 ug tissue. Assay: immunoSEQ multiplex PCR; the TCRdb copy retains only in-frame clones and omits some. The sample yields about 21,000 clones, 76% seen once. This sequence joins TRBV9 and TRBJ2-1, with TRBD2 as a possible D gene (6 bases). The TCR sequence derives from a person aged 55 to 75 with breast cancer. Source material: blood. CDR3 protein: CASSVGGNNYNEQFF. The CDR3 region has the DNA TGTGCCAGCAGCGTAGGCGGGAACAACTACAATGAGCAGTTCTTC. Complete variable domain (other parts from reference TRBV9 and TRBJ2-1): DSGVTQTPKHLITATGQRVTLRCSPRSGDLSVYWYQQSLDQGLQFLIQYYNGEERAKGNILERFSAQQFPDLHSELNLSSLELGDSALYFCASSVGGNNYNEQFFGPGTRLTVL.